One and the same sample provided the 31 T cell receptor beta chains below, sequenced in a study of CD8 T cells in ankylosing spondylitis. In TCRdb, the 5' RACE reads were re-called with MiXCR into one record per CDR3 protein. The data contain 250,000 to 400,000 distinct CDR3 sequences, under 14% of them singletons. Sample: blood, either unsorted or a sorted T cell fraction (not recorded which). The receptors were sampled from a female donor with ankylosing spondylitis or in good health (not recorded which).

This clonotype was seen many times. The chain recombines TRBV20-1 with TRBJ1-1; D call uncertain. Trimming took 6 bases from V and 1 from J, leaving 15 bases between them. CDR3 length equals 14 residues. The germline V gene encodes CDR1 DFQATT and CDR2 SNEGSKA (reference sequence). CDR3 sequence reads: CSATAGPRNTEAFF. CDR3 sequence (DNA): TGCAGTGCCACGGCAGGACCTAGGAACACTGAAGCTTTCTTT.

This clonotype was counted ten times or more. The chain combines TRBV30 with TRBJ1-2; D remains ambiguous. With 2 bases removed from V and 6 bases from J, the gap between germline ends came to 13 bases. The CDR3 contains 13 residues. Germline CDR1 reads GTSNPN; CDR2 reads SVGIG (reference sequence). CDR3: CAWSSFAANGYTF. CDR3 bases: TGTGCCTGGAGTTCCTTTGCAGCCAATGGCTACACCTTC.

This clonotype was recorded many times. CDR3 sequence reads: CASSSGAKGQPQHF. CDR3 sequence (DNA): TGTGCCAGCAGCTCAGGGGCAAAGGGTCAGCCCCAGCATTTT. This chain links TRBV11-2 with TRBJ1-5; a possible D gene is TRBD1 (6 bases). CDR1 and CDR2 (germline): SGHAT, FQNNGV. V lost 4 bases and J lost 6, with 13 bases in between. The CDR3 extends over 14 amino acids.

This chain links TRBV6-5 with TRBJ2-7, with a possible D match to TRBD2 (5 bases). Germline-derived CDR1 and CDR2 are MNHEY and SVGAGI. The CDR3 spans 15 residues. The germline V and J ends were trimmed by 0 bases and 0 bases, with 9 bases remaining between them. CDR3 region: CASSYSGRGSYEQYF. The CDR3 DNA follows: TGTGCCAGCAGTTACTCAGGCCGGGGCTCCTACGAGCAGTACTTC.

This clonotype appeared many times. CDR3 nucleotide sequence: TGTGCCAGCAGCGCCCCGACAGGGACCGGGGAGCTGTTTTTT. It specifies CASSAPTGTGELFF. The V gene is TRBV9, the J gene TRBJ2-2; 7 bases fit TRBD1. Trimming at V came to 3 bases and at J to 5 bases, leaving 4 bases not matched to a gene. Germline V gene lookup returns CDR1 SGDLS and CDR2 YYNGEE. CDR3 size: 14 residues.

This clonotype was counted a few times. This sequence joins TRBV6-5 and TRBJ2-4; D is undetermined. The V and J ends lost 2 bases and 2 bases respectively, with 7 bases between them. This CDR3 region has 14 residues. The germline CDR1 and CDR2 sequences are MNHEY and SVGAGI. Here the CDR3 reads CASSYGLTKNIQYF. The DNA of the CDR3 is TGTGCCAGCAGTTACGGCCTAACCAAAAACATTCAGTACTTC.

This clonotype was seen ten or more times. This chain joins TRBV20-1 and TRBJ2-1; the match to TRBD2 covers 7 bases. The CDR3 is 16 residues long. After removal of 2 bases from V and 8 bases from J, the junction contained 15 bases not matched to a gene. Per germline, CDR1 DFQATT and CDR2 SNEGSKA (reference sequence). The CDR3 region has the DNA TGCAGTGCTAGAAACCCCGGGGAGGGCACTCTCTATGAGCAGTTCTTC. This codes for CSARNPGEGTLYEQFF.

The table lists this clonotype with many counts. The V and J genes are TRBV24-1 and TRBJ2-6; D not resolved. CDR3 size: 15 residues. The germline gives CDR1 KGHDR, CDR2 SFDVKD. V dropped 4 bases and J dropped 4 bases, with 10 bases sitting between them. CDR3 in amino acids: CATSEPARGANVLTF. CDR3 nucleotide sequence: TGTGCCACCAGTGAACCGGCCCGGGGGGCCAACGTCCTGACTTTC.

V gene TRBV7-6 combines with J gene TRBJ2-7; 11 bases are a match to TRBD2. The CDR3 covers 16 residues. After removal of 3 bases from V and 4 bases from J, the junction contained 8 bases not matched to a gene. Germline CDR1 reads SGHVS; CDR2 reads FNYEAQ. In DNA form, the CDR3 reads TGTGCCAGCAGCTTGGCATTAGCGGGAGGGCGATACGAGCAGTACTTC. It yields the protein CASSLALAGGRYEQYF.

The table lists this clonotype with many counts. The genes are TRBV30 and TRBJ2-5, with D uncertain. V lost 0 bases to trimming and J lost 5 bases, with 16 bases between them. The CDR3 is made up of 15 amino acids. Looked up from germline, CDR1 is GTSNPN and CDR2 is SVGIG (reference sequence). The DNA for the CDR3 is TGTGCCTGGAGTGTACTTGGGTCCCGGTCGGAGACCCAGTACTTC. Translated: CAWSVLGSRSETQYF. Complete variable domain (other parts from reference TRBV30 and TRBJ2-5): SQTIHQWPATLVQPVGSPLSLECTVEGTSNPNLYWYRQAAGRGLQLLFYSVGIGQISSEVPQNLSASRPQDRQFILSSKKLLLSDSGFYLCAWSVLGSRSETQYFGPGTRLLVL.

This clonotype was detected ten times or more. This chain connects TRBV5-1 to TRBJ1-1, with D possibly matching TRBD1 (5 bases). This CDR3 spans 13 amino acids. Trimming removed 2 bases at V and 6 bases at J, with 11 bases between. Per germline, CDR1 SGHRS and CDR2 YFSETQ. CDR3 region: CASSFAGGAEAFF. CDR3 nucleotides: TGCGCCAGCAGCTTTGCGGGGGGGGCTGAAGCTTTCTTT. Filled out from reference TRBV5-1 and TRBJ1-1, the complete variable domain reads KAGVTQTPRYLIKTRGQQVTLSCSPISGHRSVSWYQQTPGQGLQFLFEYFSETQRNKGNFPGRFSGRQFSNSRSEMNVSTLELGDSALYLCASSFAGGAEAFFGQGTRLTVV.

The chain is built from TRBV12-3 or TRBV12-4 and TRBJ1-1; 7 nucleotides align to TRBD1. Losses at the gene ends were 6 bases for V and 0 bases for J; bases not matched to a gene: 10. CDR3 length: 16 amino acids. CDR3 loop: CASRPTGAVLNTEAFF. The CDR3 nucleotides read TGTGCCAGCAGACCAACAGGGGCCGTACTGAACACTGAAGCTTTCTTT.

The gene calls are TRBV20-1 and TRBJ1-1; D is ambiguous. The CDR3 is 15 amino acids. Germline V gene sequence: CDR1 DFQATT, CDR2 SNEGSKA (reference sequence). V lost 5 bases, J lost 1 base, and 17 bases lay in between. CDR3 amino acids: CSAPSGGQANTEAFF. Here the CDR3 DNA reads TGCAGTGCTCCCTCGGGAGGGCAGGCGAACACTGAAGCTTTCTTT.

This clonotype was counted many times. Here the CDR3 reads CASSLRGVGSADTQYF. The CDR3 DNA reads TGTGCCAGCAGTTTGCGTGGGGTTGGGAGCGCAGATACGCAGTATTTT. The chain has TRBV12-3 or TRBV12-4 and TRBJ2-3; the D gene is possibly TRBD2 (5 bases). CDR3 length: 16 amino acids. V lost 3 bases, J lost 4 bases, and 17 bases lay in between.

The gene calls are TRBV7-8 and TRBJ1-5; D possibly corresponds to TRBD1 (5 bases). V shed 1 base and J shed 3 bases, with 19 bases lying between them. This CDR3 comprises 18 residues. Per the germline V gene, CDR1 is SGHVS and CDR2 is FQNEAQ. CDR3: CASSLGWAQGTPNQPQHF. CDR3 coding DNA: TGTGCCAGCAGCTTAGGTTGGGCCCAGGGCACCCCCAATCAGCCCCAGCATTTT.

This clonotype occurred many times. This sequence joins TRBV5-1 and TRBJ2-7; D remains ambiguous. V was trimmed by 1 base and J by 3 bases, leaving 8 bases between them. Germline loops: CDR1 SGHRS, CDR2 YFSETQ. The CDR3 runs 13 residues. The CDR3 region has the DNA TGCGCCAGCAGCTTGCTTCCGAACTACGAGCAGTACTTC. This sequence encodes CASSLLPNYEQYF.

In this sample, this clonotype turned up many times. The CDR3, as DNA: TGCAGCGTTGAAGAATCCCTCGGCATAGGAATCTCTGGGGCCAACGTCCTGACTTTC. It encodes CSVEESLGIGISGANVLTF. The genes are TRBV29-1 and TRBJ2-6; D uncertain. Trimming removed 0 bases from V and 0 bases from J, with 18 bases in between. The germline V gene has CDR1 SQVTM and CDR2 ANQGSEA. This CDR3 comprises 19 residues.

At least ten counts were recorded for this clonotype. The chain joins TRBV28 to TRBJ2-3; TRBD2 aligns across 9 bases. Germline loops: CDR1 MDHEN, CDR2 SYDVKM. CDR3 length: 14 residues. The ends lost 10 bases at V and 0 bases at J; junction bases unmatched: 5. The DNA of the CDR3 is TGTGCCAACTCTCTAGCGGGAAGCACAGATACGCAGTATTTT. Its protein product is CANSLAGSTDTQYF.

This clonotype was detected a few times. The rearrangement uses TRBV15 and TRBJ2-1; weak D call: TRBD1 (5 bases). The CDR3 consists of 12 residues. V was shortened by 5 bases and J by 7 bases, with 9 bases between the two germline ends. Germline V CDR1 and CDR2: LNHNV, YYDKDF (reference sequence). CDR3 sequence (DNA): TGTGCCACCAGCGGTGACAGTAATGAGCAGTTCTTC. It codes for CATSGDSNEQFF.

This clonotype was detected once. This chain connects TRBV7-3 to TRBJ1-1; the D gene is possibly TRBD1 (5 bases). The CDR3 is 17 residues long. Trimming removed 1 base at V and 0 bases at J, with 15 bases between. From germline, CDR1 is SGHTA and CDR2 FQGTGA. For the CDR3, the DNA is TGTGCCAGCAGCTTAAAACAGGCAGAAGCCCTGAACACTGAAGCTTTCTTT. Its protein product is CASSLKQAEALNTEAFF.

This clonotype was seen more than once but under ten times. The chain employs TRBV7-9 and TRBJ1-2; TRBD1 might be the D (6 bases). V lost 5 bases and J 6 bases, leaving 13 bases between the germline ends. CDR1 and CDR2 from the germline V gene are SEHNR and FQNEAQ (reference sequence). This CDR3 is built from 13 residues. Here the CDR3 DNA reads TGTGCCAGCAGCCCCCAGGGGCGGGATGGCTACACCTTC. Its translation is CASSPQGRDGYTF.

This clonotype was seen many times. V and J are TRBV7-9 and TRBJ2-3, with 8 bases fitting TRBD1. The germline CDR1 and CDR2 sequences are SEHNR and FQNEAQ (reference sequence). This CDR3 comprises 15 residues. The V gene end was trimmed by 5 bases and the J gene end by 6 bases; junction bases not matched to a gene: 10. The CDR3 spells CASSRTGGSLDTQYF. The DNA for the CDR3 is TGTGCCAGCAGCCGTACAGGGGGGTCATTGGATACGCAGTATTTT.

The sample holds many counts of this clonotype. The J gene is TRBJ1-1, the V gene TRBV4-1, with 7 bases that match TRBD1. V trimming: 2 bases; J trimming: 0 bases; junction bases outside the gene matches: 6. This CDR3 comprises 16 residues. CDR1 is MGHRA, CDR2 YSYEKL, per germline. CDR3 coding DNA: TGCGCCAGCAGCCAAAGGTCGGACAGGATGAACACTGAAGCTTTCTTT. It codes for CASSQRSDRMNTEAFF.

With regard to this clonotype: A much larger clone is a single base away; this may be a read error. The chain is built from TRBV5-6 and TRBJ2-1; 9 bases are a match to TRBD2. This CDR3 is 16 amino acids long. Germline V gene lookup returns CDR1 SGHDT and CDR2 YYEEEE. CDR3 bases: TGTGCCAGCAGCCCTATGGTAGCGGGGGTTACACATGAGAAGTTCTTC. It translates to CASSPMVAGVTHEKFF.

The V call is TRBV28, the J call TRBJ1-2; 8 nucleotides align to TRBD1. V shed 5 bases, J shed 0 bases, and the junction held 8 bases outside the gene matches. Germline-derived CDR1 and CDR2 are MDHEN and SYDVKM. The CDR3 contains 16 residues. CDR3: CASSPPDRATNYGYTF. The CDR3 coding sequence is TGTGCCAGCAGTCCCCCGGACAGGGCGACTAACTATGGCTACACCTTC.

This clonotype was picked up many times. The chain carries TRBV5-6 and TRBJ2-1, with unresolved D. The CDR3 is made up of 15 amino acids. With 4 bases removed from V and 0 bases from J, the gap between germline ends came to 11 bases. Germline V gene lookup returns CDR1 SGHDT and CDR2 YYEEEE. Here the CDR3 DNA reads TGTGCCAGCAGCACTCGGCAGAGCTCCTACAATGAGCAGTTCTTC. It yields the protein CASSTRQSSYNEQFF.

This clonotype was seen ten or more times. The chain employs TRBV5-1 and TRBJ1-1; D unclear. The CDR3 is made up of 13 amino acids. The ends were cut back, 7 bases at V and 2 bases at J, with 12 bases in the middle. CDR1 and CDR2 from the germline V gene are SGHRS and YFSETQ. DNA of the CDR3: TGCGCCAGCGCTCCGGGGAGAAACACTGAAGCTTTCTTT. Translated, it gives CASAPGRNTEAFF.

This clonotype was seen repeatedly, ten times or more. This rearrangement joins TRBV12-3 or TRBV12-4 to TRBJ1-1; D is unclear. The V end was cut by 6 bases, the J end by 1 base, with 9 bases between. CDR3 length equals 13 residues. This CDR3 is CASSLDWNTEAFF. CDR3 sequence (DNA): TGTGCCAGCAGCTTGGATTGGAACACTGAAGCTTTCTTT.

In nucleotides, the CDR3 is TGTGCCAGCAGCCAAGATGGGTGGAGGGACTCAGATACGCAGTATTTT. This codes for CASSQDGWRDSDTQYF. The chain uses TRBV3-1 and TRBJ2-3; perhaps TRBD2 as D (6 bases). This CDR3 has 16 residues. Germline CDR1 and CDR2: LGHDT and YNNKEL (reference sequence). The germline V and J ends were trimmed by 0 bases and 4 bases, with 14 bases remaining between them.

In its sample, this clonotype was seen many times. CDR3 sequence reads: CASSVGWQKQETQYF. For the CDR3, the DNA is TGTGCCAGCAGCGTAGGGTGGCAGAAACAAGAGACCCAGTACTTC. This chain links TRBV9 with TRBJ2-5; D remains ambiguous. The germline V gene encodes CDR1 SGDLS and CDR2 YYNGEE. V gave up 0 bases and J gave up 2 bases, with 11 bases separating them. This CDR3 is 15 amino acids long.

This clonotype occurred many times. The rearrangement links TRBV5-1 to TRBJ2-1, with no clear D. From germline, CDR1 is SGHRS and CDR2 YFSETQ. The V and J ends lost 0 bases and 13 bases respectively, with 8 bases between them. The CDR3 has 11 amino acids. CDR3 region: CASSLELTQFF. CDR3 in DNA: TGCGCCAGCAGCTTGGAACTGACCCAGTTCTTC.